A selection of T cell receptor beta chains follows, all from one sample in a study of T cell responses to AZD1222 COVID-19 vaccine. Assay used: immunoSEQ multiplex PCR; TCRdb lists only in-frame clones, some missing. The sample yields around 140,000 clones, roughly 90% seen once. The sequencing here drew on peripheral blood, taken 28 days after the second AZD1222 dose. These receptors all stem from an adult who received the AZD1222 COVID-19 vaccine. Both conserved end residues are part of each CDR3. Each record gives: V gene, clone size, CDR3 protein. Some rows mark clone size as missing; the rest say once, few, many or name a class of expanded clone.

TRBV7-9 NA CASSSGWGTGFEQYF
TRBV15 NA CATSRVRGQNTEAFF
TRBV12-3/TRBV12-4 NA CASCNPYTGELFF
TRBV7-2 NA CASRVTVNQPQHF
TRBV7-9 NA CASCRDSSTKQYF
TRBV4-1 NA CASRQKQVSSYEQYF
TRBV4-1 NA CASSPGLAGGLMPGFGELFF
TRBV6-5 once CASRQDRNTDTQYF
TRBV27 NA CASSLGGEAFF
TRBV6-6 NA CASLRGGGSTEAFF
TRBV7-8 NA CASSHGTTNQPQHF
TRBV2 NA CASRIYRGDYGYTF
TRBV1 NA CTSKQGVSRELFF
TRBV4-1 NA CASRLLQGDTQYF
TRBV4-2 NA CASSQRLADIYEQYF
TRBV10-2 NA CASIPGTGDNEQFF
TRBV7-2 once CASSLPLSNEQFF
TRBV18 NA CASSPPILHGSTEAFF
TRBV5-4 NA CASSPGLAEQFF
TRBV16 NA CASTPVGSDYGYTF
TRBV2 NA CASKRDSNQPQHF
TRBV7-2 NA CASSPGSYNEQFF
TRBV19 few CASSITGGAVGNGYTF
TRBV5-6 NA CASSRSAAGLASLHF
TRBV5-1 NA CASSLDRAGYGYTF
TRBV4-2 NA CASSQETGGYNEQFF
TRBV7-3 NA CASSLRGWGLAGDPSYNEQFF
TRBV5-5 NA CASSLGWNSPLHF
TRBV7-9 NA CASSWTGANYGYTF
TRBV5-6 NA CASSLYQPWAFGYTF
TRBV5-4 NA CASSLSPSAGELFF
TRBV6-5 NA CATRAYNEQFF
TRBV11-2 NA CASSLEVGSGNTIYF
TRBV6-2/TRBV6-3 NA CASSSPVIPYEQYF
TRBV24-1 NA CATSDPDRNYGYTF
TRBV11-2 NA CASSSTGARTEAFF
TRBV2 NA CASSGLSGGERGLAFAGELFF